A single sample is the source of the 20 T cell receptor beta chains below, sequenced in a study of shared clonotypes between healthy human individuals. Selected positively for CCR7 and CD45RO-negative, naive CD8 cells excluded terminally differentiated effector memory CD45RA+ cells. Data came from immunoSEQ multiplex PCR; TCRdb stores just in-frame clones and leaves some out. The table records some 1,900,000 clones, 85% to 95% of them present only once. The sequenced sample consisted of naive CD8+ T cells sorted from blood. Source of these receptors: a man aged 18 to 30 in good health.

The chain links TRBV6-4 to TRBJ2-7; D gene unclear. Trimming took 1 base from V and 3 from J, leaving 10 bases between them. The V gene's germline CDR1 is MRHNA and CDR2 SNTAGT. The CDR3 has 14 residues. The CDR3 loop is CASSDFASLYEQYF. The CDR3 nucleotides are TGTGCCAGCAGTGACTTTGCGAGCCTCTACGAGCAGTACTTC.

This sequence joins TRBV7-6 and TRBJ2-7; D possibly corresponds to TRBD1 (7 bases). The germline V and J ends were trimmed by 5 bases and 2 bases, with 13 bases remaining between them. Per germline, CDR1 SGHVS and CDR2 FNYEAQ. The CDR3 extends over 14 amino acids. CDR3 DNA: TGTGCCAGCAGCCCCAGCAGGGGGGCCTACGAGCAGTACTTC. Translating it yields CASSPSRGAYEQYF.

The chain links TRBV4-3 to TRBJ2-1; 13 nucleotides agree with TRBD2. The CDR3 is made up of 16 amino acids. Germline CDR1 reads LGHNA; CDR2 reads YSLEER. The V segment lost 3 bases and the J segment 9 bases; nucleotides outside the gene matches: 8. The CDR3: CASSQDTSGRVAEQFF. The CDR3 bases are TGCGCCAGCAGCCAGGACACTAGCGGGAGGGTCGCTGAGCAGTTCTTC.

The chain employs TRBV29-1 and TRBJ1-1; D perhaps matches TRBD1 (5 bases). V was clipped by 5 bases and J by 3 bases, with 19 bases between them. CDR1 SQVTM and CDR2 ANQGSEA come from the germline V gene. The CDR3 is 15 amino acids. DNA for the CDR3: TGCAGCGTTTGGGACTCCGAAACGGGGTACACTGAAGCTTTCTTT. This codes for CSVWDSETGYTEAFF.

A note on this clone: Other DNA variants within this sample encode the same CDR3. This chain uses TRBV9 with TRBJ1-2, with no clear D. The germline V and J ends were trimmed by 0 bases and 7 bases, with 7 bases remaining between them. Germline V lookup: CDR1 SGDLS, CDR2 YYNGEE. CDR3 length equals 12 residues. Here the CDR3 reads CASSVGGGGYTF. CDR3 nucleotides: TGTGCCAGCAGCGTAGGGGGAGGTGGCTACACCTTC.

The genes are TRBV2 and TRBJ2-7; a weak D match, TRBD2 (6 bases). V lost 11 bases to trimming and J lost 0 bases, with 14 bases between them. CDR1 SNHLY and CDR2 FYNNEI come from the germline V gene. The CDR3 extends over 13 amino acids. The CDR3 region has the DNA TGTGCCGCCGGAGGCGGGAACTCCTACGAGCAGTACTTC. It yields the protein CAAGGGNSYEQYF.

This chain links TRBV7-2 with TRBJ2-5; 13 bases match TRBD2. The CDR3 runs 16 residues. Germline CDR1 is SGHTA and CDR2 is FQGNSA. The V segment lost 4 bases and the J segment 4 bases; nucleotides outside the gene matches: 6. The CDR3 protein is CASSYWTSGSRETQYF. Written as DNA, the CDR3 is TGTGCCAGCAGCTACTGGACTAGCGGGAGCAGAGAGACCCAGTACTTC.

This chain joins TRBV5-1 and TRBJ2-7; possibly TRBD1 for D (6 bases). CDR1 and CDR2 from the germline V gene are SGHRS and YFSETQ. Deletions cut 1 base from V and 3 bases from J, with 20 bases between. The CDR3 has 17 residues. The DNA for the CDR3 is TGCGCCAGCAGCTTGTGGTACGCAGGGGCATCGTTCTACGAGCAGTACTTC. Amino acid sequence: CASSLWYAGASFYEQYF.

The V gene is TRBV19, the J gene TRBJ2-7; TRBD1 matches at 7 bases. CDR3 length equals 15 residues. Per germline, CDR1 LNHDA and CDR2 SQIVND (reference sequence). V lost 5 bases and J lost 0; bases outside the gene matches: 7. The CDR3 coding sequence is TGTGCCAGTAGTTCAACAGGGGCAAGCTCCTACGAGCAGTACTTC. It is translated as CASSSTGASSYEQYF.

The rearrangement uses TRBV11-2 and TRBJ1-1, with a tentative D call TRBD1 (6 bases). CDR3 size: 13 residues. Between the trimmed V and J ends, which lost 7 bases and 7 bases, there was a span of 16 bases. Germline V gene lookup returns CDR1 SGHAT and CDR2 FQNNGV. The CDR3, as DNA: TGTGCCAGCATGTCCGGTGGACAGCTTGAAGCTTTCTTT. This codes for CASMSGGQLEAFF.

In its sample, this clone was seen once. This chain joins TRBV11-1 and TRBJ1-2, with D unresolved. Trimming left V 4 bases short and J 2 bases short, with 11 bases between. Germline CDR1 is SGHAT and CDR2 is FQDESV (reference sequence). The CDR3 consists of 14 residues. The CDR3 coding sequence is TGTGCCAGCAGCTCAGGCGGACTCAACTATGGCTACACCTTC. Translation gives CASSSGGLNYGYTF.

The chain combines TRBV30 with TRBJ2-1, with TRBD2 matching over 10 bases. This CDR3 has 18 amino acids. Trimming cost V 7 bases and J 0 bases; bases outside gene matches: 15. CDR1 GTSNPN and CDR2 SVGIG come from the germline V gene (reference sequence). The CDR3 DNA reads as TGTGCCTCCCATGTACGGACTAGCGGATTTCACTCCTACAATGAGCAGTTCTTC. Encoded protein: CASHVRTSGFHSYNEQFF.

The chain uses TRBV7-9 and TRBJ2-7, with 8 positions matching TRBD1. Germline V gene lookup returns CDR1 SEHNR and CDR2 FQNEAQ (reference sequence). The CDR3 length is 14 residues. The V gene end was trimmed by 5 bases and the J gene end by 2 bases; junction bases not matched to a gene: 5. DNA of the CDR3: TGTGCCAGCAGCGCAGGGGGCGCGCCCTACGAGCAGTACTTC. It translates to CASSAGGAPYEQYF.

This clone was counted a single time. In the same sample, other DNA sequences code for this CDR3. The genes are TRBV7-9 and TRBJ2-1; 9 bases are shared with TRBD2. J gave up 2 bases and V 4 bases, and 3 bases lay outside the gene matches. CDR3 length: 15 amino acids. Germline V gene lookup returns CDR1 SEHNR and CDR2 FQNEAQ (reference sequence). The CDR3 DNA follows: TGTGCCAGCAGCTCGTTAGCGGGAGCCTACAATGAGCAGTTCTTC. Encoded protein: CASSSLAGAYNEQFF.

Note on this clone: No DNA is shown, since the ends of the CDR3 on it are uncertain; the CDR3 is the one TCRdb lists. The chain carries TRBV15 and TRBJ2-2; no DNA check was done on the table's D call, TRBD1. The CDR3 is 17 amino acids long, termini counted. The V gene's germline CDR1 is LNHNV and CDR2 YYDKDF (reference sequence). The CDR3 spells CATSGDRVSLDTGELFF.

V and J are TRBV6-5 and TRBJ1-2; D uncertain. V was trimmed by 2 bases and J by 6 bases, leaving 13 bases between them. CDR3 size: 14 residues. Germline V gene lookup returns CDR1 MNHEY and CDR2 SVGAGI. CDR3: CASSYNPLRDGYTF. The CDR3 coding sequence is TGTGCCAGCAGTTACAACCCCCTGAGGGATGGCTACACCTTC.

The rearrangement links TRBV11-3 to TRBJ2-1; D is possibly TRBD2 (6 bases). The CDR3 runs to 16 residues. CDR1 and CDR2 from the germline V gene are SGHNT and YENEEA. V was clipped by 0 bases and J by 4 bases, with 13 bases between them. CDR3 amino acids: CASSLDGGSGYNEQFF. In nucleotides, the CDR3 is TGTGCCAGCAGCTTAGATGGGGGGAGCGGGTACAATGAGCAGTTCTTC.

The V call is TRBV2, the J call TRBJ2-7; 9 bases align to TRBD1. V trimming: 5 bases; J trimming: 5 bases; junction bases outside the gene matches: 10. Germline V gene sequence: CDR1 SNHLY, CDR2 FYNNEI. This CDR3 contains 15 residues. The CDR3 DNA reads as TGTGCCAGCAGTAAAATTCTACAGGGGGCCCACGAGCAGTACTTC. Protein: CASSKILQGAHEQYF.

The chain links TRBV28 to TRBJ2-7; no clear D. Germline loops: CDR1 MDHEN, CDR2 SYDVKM. This CDR3 has 14 residues. Trimming removed 4 bases at V and 0 bases at J, with 10 bases between. CDR3 loop: CASSYVTNSYEQYF. As DNA, the CDR3 is TGTGCCAGCAGTTATGTGACAAACTCCTACGAGCAGTACTTC.

The V and J genes are TRBV5-5 and TRBJ1-1; a weak D match, TRBD1 (6 bases). The CDR3 consists of 15 residues. Germline loops: CDR1 SGHKS, CDR2 YYEKEE (reference sequence). Trimming cost V 4 bases and J 0 bases, with 13 bases left between them. CDR3 residues: CASSPGDNMNTEAFF. In DNA, the CDR3 is TGTGCCAGCAGCCCGGGGGACAACATGAACACTGAAGCTTTCTTT.